Sequencing of this T cell receptor beta chain was carried out in a study of response to subunit inactivated influenza vaccine. TCRdb analysed the RT-PCR reads with MiXCR anew, one entry per CDR3 protein. The sample has around 790,000 distinct CDR3 sequences, less than 25% seen once; the top ten hold more than 8.5%. This CDR3 region has 16 residues. Losses at the gene ends were 5 bases for V and 0 bases for J; bases not matched to a gene: 8. Germline V gives CDR1 DFQATT, CDR2 SNEGSKA (reference sequence). Study observations and caveats: Each seasonal influenza vaccination recruits few new T cells, the authors suggested.

As regards this clonotype: Its antigen remains unidentified.

This TCR was sampled from a man aged 50 to 60 who received an inactivated influenza vaccine. The chain carries TRBV20-1 and TRBJ2-5, with 11 positions matching TRBD2. The source was PBMCs from blood, collected about 5 days after vaccination. The CDR3 loop reads CSASGTSGKYQETQYF. In nucleotides, the CDR3 is TGCAGTGCTTCCGGGACTAGCGGAAAGTACCAAGAGACCCAGTACTTC.